Here is one T cell receptor beta chain with its context. The target antigen is unknown. CDR3 length: 14 residues. Germline CDR1 is SGHNT and CDR2 is YENEEA. With 5 bases clipped from V and 5 bases from J, the junction kept 6 bases outside the gene matches. It was via CD45RO/CCR7/CD25/CD127/CD95/CD27 that CD4+ naive, central memory, regulatory and stem cell-like memory cells were sorted. The whole isolated RNA underwent reverse transcription, so sequencing captured expressed TCRB transcripts. The repertoire was sequenced with immunoSEQ multiplex PCR; TCRdb's copy has only in-frame clones and lacks some. The sample records about 370,000 clones, 9.6% being singletons. This sample was taken from a study of beta chain features in type 1 diabetes. General observations from the study: A possible short-template PCR bias applies equally to patients and controls. Among all four CD4+ subsets, Type 1 diabetes patients had TCRB CDR3s that were moderately but significantly shorter.

The TCR originated in a man aged 25-45 years with type 1 diabetes. The chain employs TRBV11-3 and TRBJ2-7, with TRBD1 identical over 10 bases. What was sequenced was central memory CD4+ T cells from blood. CDR3 DNA sequence: TGTGCCAGCAGCCTGACAGGGGGCGCGGACGAGCAGTACTTC. This gives the protein CASSLTGGADEQYF.